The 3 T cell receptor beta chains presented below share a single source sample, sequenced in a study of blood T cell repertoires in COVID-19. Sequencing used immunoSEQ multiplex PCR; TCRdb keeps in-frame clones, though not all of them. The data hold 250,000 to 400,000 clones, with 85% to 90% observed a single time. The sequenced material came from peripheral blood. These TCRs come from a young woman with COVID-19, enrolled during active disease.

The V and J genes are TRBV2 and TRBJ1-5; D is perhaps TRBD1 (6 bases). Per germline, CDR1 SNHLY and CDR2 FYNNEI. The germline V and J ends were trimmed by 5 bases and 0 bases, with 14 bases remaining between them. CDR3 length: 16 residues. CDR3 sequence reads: CASSPGQLYSNQPQHF. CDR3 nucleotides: TGTGCCAGCAGTCCAGGACAGCTATATAGCAATCAGCCCCAGCATTTT.

The CDR3 sequence is CASSQDRESTEAFF. The CDR3 DNA reads as TGTGCCAGCAGCCAGGACAGGGAGTCCACTGAAGCTTTCTTT. This chain connects TRBV14 to TRBJ1-1; 8 bases match TRBD1. Germline CDR1 SGHDN, CDR2 FVKESK. The CDR3 is 14 residues long. The J segment lost 4 bases and the V segment lost 3 bases, leaving 4 bases of the junction unmatched.

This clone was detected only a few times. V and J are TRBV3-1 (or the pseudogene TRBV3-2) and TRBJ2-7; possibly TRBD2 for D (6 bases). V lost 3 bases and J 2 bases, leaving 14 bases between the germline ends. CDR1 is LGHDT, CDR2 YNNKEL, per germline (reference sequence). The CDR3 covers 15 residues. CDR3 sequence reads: CASSHRGTVPYEQYF. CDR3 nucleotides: TGTGCCAGCAGCCACCGCGGGACGGTTCCCTACGAGCAGTACTTC.